Presented here are 19 T cell receptor beta chains from one specimen sequenced in a study of T-cell reconstitution after alpha-beta-depleted transplantation in children. Preparation of the TCRbeta library used unique molecular identifiers. TCRdb re-derived calls from the PCR reads in MiXCR, one entry per CDR3 protein. The sample yields over 550,000 distinct CDR3 sequences, roughly a tenth seen once. Material: PBMCs from the stem cell graft donor, obtained from the stem cell graft. Every receptor here comes from a human donor who donated a stem cell graft to a child with acute myeloid leukemia.

There are a few counts of this clonotype. The chain couples TRBV6-2 or TRBV6-3 to TRBJ1-6; D might be TRBD1 (5 bases). Trimming pared 6 bases from V and 8 bases from J, leaving 14 bases between. The CDR3 loop spans 14 amino acids. Germline V gene data show CDR1 as MNHEY and CDR2 as SVGEGT. CDR3 loop: CASSVKGRDSPLHF. The DNA for the CDR3 is TGTGCCAGCAGCGTCAAGGGGCGCGATTCACCCCTCCACTTT.

This clonotype was detected many times. The rearrangement links TRBV20-1 to TRBJ2-2; D is unclear. The ends were cut back, 4 bases at V and 3 bases at J, with 9 bases in the middle. This CDR3 has 13 amino acids. Germline CDR1 reads DFQATT; CDR2 reads SNEGSKA (reference sequence). The CDR3, as DNA: TGCAGTGCTAAGCTCGCGGACACCGGGGAGCTGTTTTTT. Protein product: CSAKLADTGELFF.

The V call is TRBV20-1, the J call TRBJ2-1, with 13 bases fitting TRBD2. V was clipped by 5 bases and J by 6 bases; unmatched bases: 7. This CDR3 has 15 residues. Germline values: CDR1 DFQATT, CDR2 SNEGSKA (reference sequence). The CDR3 protein is CSASSGTSGVNEQFF. The CDR3 nucleotides are TGCAGTGCTTCCTCCGGGACTAGCGGGGTCAATGAGCAGTTCTTC.

This clonotype was detected only a few times. J is TRBJ2-1 and V is TRBV20-1; 12 nucleotides match TRBD2. The CDR3 has 15 residues. Trimming took 0 bases from V and 9 from J; bases not matched to a gene: 6. In germline, CDR1 is DFQATT, CDR2 SNEGSKA (reference sequence). This CDR3 reads CSARDVTSGRGEQFF. The CDR3 bases are TGCAGTGCTAGAGACGTGACTAGCGGGAGAGGTGAGCAGTTCTTC.

This clonotype was recorded many times. V and J are TRBV10-3 and TRBJ2-3, with D unresolved. The CDR3 consists of 13 residues. Trimming left V 3 bases short and J 2 bases short, with 6 bases between. Germline V gene data show CDR1 as ENHRY and CDR2 as SYGVKD. The DNA of the CDR3 is TGTGCCATCAGTGAAGGGCCCACAGATACGCAGTATTTT. Its protein product is CAISEGPTDTQYF.

This chain uses TRBV6-1 with TRBJ1-4; the match to TRBD1 covers 7 bases. Germline CDR1 is MNHNS and CDR2 is SASEGT. The CDR3 extends over 17 amino acids. V shed 4 bases and J 5 bases; nucleotides not matched to a gene: 13. The CDR3 DNA reads TGTGCCAGCAGTGGGACAGCCTTGACAGGGAAGAATGAAAAACTGTTTTTT. Translation: CASSGTALTGKNEKLFF.

V gene TRBV5-1 combines with J gene TRBJ2-3; D remains ambiguous. This CDR3 contains 15 residues. With 3 bases removed from V and 0 bases from J, the gap between germline ends came to 11 bases. Germline CDR1 reads SGHRS; CDR2 reads YFSETQ. The CDR3 is CASSSLPGSTDTQYF. The DNA for the CDR3 is TGCGCCAGCAGCTCGCTCCCTGGTAGCACAGATACGCAGTATTTT.

The chain combines TRBV7-9 with TRBJ2-5; TRBD2 matches at 10 bases. Germline trimming cut 3 bases from V and 2 bases from J; bases unmatched to any gene: 6. The CDR3 runs 16 residues. CDR1 is SEHNR, CDR2 FQNEAQ, per germline (reference sequence). CDR3 in amino acids: CASSLYRTSGQETQYF. CDR3 nucleotides: TGTGCCAGCAGCTTGTATAGGACTAGCGGTCAAGAGACCCAGTACTTC.

At least ten counts were recorded for this clonotype. V usage is TRBV5-1 and J usage is TRBJ2-3, with TRBD2 as a possible D gene (5 bases). This CDR3 is 13 amino acids long. Trimming stripped 2 bases from V and 4 bases from J, with 8 bases between. The V gene's germline CDR1 is SGHRS and CDR2 YFSETQ. CDR3 residues: CASSLFSADTQYF. The CDR3 bases are TGCGCCAGCAGCTTATTTAGCGCAGATACGCAGTATTTT.

This CDR3 is CASSGGAQYF. As DNA, the CDR3 is TGTGCCAGCAGTGGGGGGGCCCAGTACTTC. The chain employs TRBV25-1 and TRBJ2-5, with D possibly matching TRBD2 (6 bases). Germline CDR1 reads MGHDK; CDR2 reads SYGVNS. CDR3 length: 10 residues. The germline V and J ends were trimmed by 4 bases and 9 bases, with 6 bases remaining between them.

The DNA for the CDR3 is TGCAGTGCTGGAGGGCGGGGCGGCCACAATGAGCAGTTCTTC. Translated, it gives CSAGGRGGHNEQFF. The chain uses TRBV20-1 and TRBJ2-1, with D possibly matching TRBD2 (6 bases). Germline CDR1 reads DFQATT; CDR2 reads SNEGSKA (reference sequence). The V and J ends lost 5 bases and 5 bases respectively, with 16 bases between them. This CDR3 is 14 amino acids long.

This clonotype occurred many times. CDR3 coding DNA: TGTGCCAGCAGCCAAGCTGCCGGGACTAGCGGGTTGGGGAATGAGCAGTTCTTC. Translated: CASSQAAGTSGLGNEQFF. This chain links TRBV4-2 with TRBJ2-1; 12 nucleotides line up with TRBD2. Losses at the gene ends were 1 base for V and 7 bases for J; bases not matched to a gene: 11. The CDR3 consists of 18 residues. Germline assignment: CDR1 LGHNA and CDR2 YNFKEQ.

This rearrangement joins TRBV9 to TRBJ2-1; TRBD2 matches at 10 bases. The trim removed 2 bases at V and 2 bases at J, leaving 4 bases unmatched. The CDR3 totals 16 residues. Per the germline V gene, CDR1 is SGDLS and CDR2 is YYNGEE. CDR3 in amino acids: CASSVISGRPYNEQFF. The CDR3 DNA sequence: TGTGCCAGCAGCGTCATTAGCGGGAGGCCCTACAATGAGCAGTTCTTC.

The CDR3 reads CAICLTLPGLAGVGNEQFF. CDR3 sequence (DNA): TGTGCCATCTGTTTAACCCTCCCGGGACTAGCGGGAGTGGGGAATGAGCAGTTCTTC. The chain joins TRBV12-3 or TRBV12-4 to TRBJ2-1, with 14 bases identical to TRBD2. V lost 10 bases and J lost 7; bases outside the gene matches: 21. There are 19 residues in the CDR3.

This clonotype was observed many times. The genes are TRBV10-3 and TRBJ2-4; weak D call: TRBD1 (5 bases). Trimming cost V 5 bases and J 0 bases, with 8 bases left between them. Germline V gene sequence: CDR1 ENHRY, CDR2 SYGVKD. The CDR3 covers 14 residues. For the CDR3, the DNA is TGTGCCATCAGTCAGGGTGGAGCCAAAAACATTCAGTACTTC. Protein: CAISQGGAKNIQYF.

This clonotype showed up just a few times. J is TRBJ2-2 and V is TRBV5-1; TRBD1 might be the D (6 bases). Germline assignment: CDR1 SGHRS and CDR2 YFSETQ. Deletions cut 4 bases from V and 2 bases from J, with 12 bases between. This CDR3 region has 15 residues. CDR3: CASSTRDTNTGELFF. The DNA for the CDR3 is TGCGCCAGCAGCACCCGGGACACCAACACCGGGGAGCTGTTTTTT.

The rearrangement joins TRBV7-9 to TRBJ2-5; possibly TRBD1 for D (6 bases). CDR1 SEHNR and CDR2 FQNEAQ come from the germline V gene (reference sequence). This CDR3 comprises 12 residues. The V gene lost 5 bases and the J gene lost 4 bases, with 8 bases spanning the gap. The CDR3 DNA reads TGTGCCAGCAGCACAGGGTCAGAGACCCAGTACTTC. Amino acids: CASSTGSETQYF.

V is TRBV28 and J is TRBJ2-7; possibly TRBD2 for D (5 bases). Germline values: CDR1 MDHEN, CDR2 SYDVKM. V was shortened by 5 bases and J by 3 bases, with 14 bases between the two germline ends. The CDR3 spans 14 residues. CDR3 residues: CASSASGTGYEQYF. CDR3 nucleotide sequence: TGTGCCAGCAGTGCAAGCGGAACCGGCTACGAGCAGTACTTC.

This clonotype was counted at least ten times. This sequence joins TRBV5-1 and TRBJ2-5; TRBD1 matches 9 bases. Trimming removed 5 bases from V and 1 base from J; junction bases left unmatched: 9. Per the germline V gene, CDR1 is SGHRS and CDR2 is YFSETQ. The CDR3 has 16 amino acids. As DNA, the CDR3 is TGCGCCAGCAGTTTAACAGGGGGCTCCGTCCAAGAGACCCAGTACTTC. Translation: CASSLTGGSVQETQYF.